The clone carrying this T cell receptor (beta chain) was seen more than once but under ten times. Its specificity is not known. This specimen comes from a study of blood T cells in healthy people across ages. Study-wide results and caveats: What prevented conclusive comparison of naive and antigen-experienced cells was that PBMCs were unsorted.

Then a second PCR, running roughly 7 to 11 cycles, was carried out with a sample-barcoded 5' primer and a J-beta primer mix. Each CDR3 protein is one row after TCRdb ran MiXCR on the 5' RACE reads. In the table there are roughly 550,000 distinct CDR3 sequences, 20% to 30% of which are singletons. Between the trimmed V and J ends, which lost 4 bases and 3 bases, there was a span of 12 bases. The CDR3 contains 13 residues. Germline V gives CDR1 SQVTM, CDR2 ANQGSEA. The same sample was also used in a study of T cells of mothers and their children.

The source of this sequence is a boy aged 5-17 years in good health. The sequenced sample was blood. This rearrangement joins TRBV29-1 to TRBJ1-1; maybe TRBD1 (5 bases). DNA of the CDR3: TGCAGCGTTGTGGGGGGTAGGGACACTGAAGCTTTCTTT. This sequence encodes CSVVGGRDTEAFF.